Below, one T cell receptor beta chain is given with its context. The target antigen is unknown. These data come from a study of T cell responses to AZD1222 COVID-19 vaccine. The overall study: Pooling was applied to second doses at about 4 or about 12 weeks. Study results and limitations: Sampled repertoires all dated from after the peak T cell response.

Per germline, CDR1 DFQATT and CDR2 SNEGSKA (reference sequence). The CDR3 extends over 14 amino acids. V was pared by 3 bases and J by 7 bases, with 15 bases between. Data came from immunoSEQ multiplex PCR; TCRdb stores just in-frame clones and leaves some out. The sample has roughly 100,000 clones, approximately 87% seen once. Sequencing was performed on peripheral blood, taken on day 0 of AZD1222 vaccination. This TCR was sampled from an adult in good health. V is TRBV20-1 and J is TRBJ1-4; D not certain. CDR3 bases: TGCAGTGCTAGTGGCCCTTTTAAAGGTGAAAAACTGTTTTTT. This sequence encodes CSASGPFKGEKLFF.